This TCR beta chain originates from a study of vaccination effects on CD4 cells after COVID-19. This clone has just a few counts. The antigen is not known. Using immunoSEQ multiplex PCR, the repertoire was profiled, and TCRdb retains in-frame clones only, with some absent. The data hold 72,000 or so clones, with around 70% observed a single time. Isolating CD4+ T cells followed roughly ten days of culture. The cohort was immunized with two doses of either the BNT162b2 or mRNA-1273 vaccine. The receptor comes from a human donor who received a COVID-19 vaccine. This material consisted of CD4+ T cells from PBMCs cultured without peptide, taken after COVID-19 vaccination.

CDR3 DNA: TGCGCCAGCAGTGAGGCTGGGGGCCGACAAGAGACCCAGTACTTC. It translates to CASSEAGGRQETQYF. V and J are TRBV10-2 and TRBJ2-5; tentatively, D is TRBD1 (6 bases). CDR3 size: 15 residues. CDR1 is WSHSY and CDR2 is SAAADI in the germline V gene. V gave up 2 bases and J gave up 2 bases, with 12 bases separating them.